This T cell receptor (beta chain) was identified during a study of T-cell memory formation after mild COVID-19. TCRdb analysed the 5' RACE reads with MiXCR anew, one entry per CDR3 protein. The sample has 120,000 or so distinct CDR3 sequences; about 15% are singletons. A few counts support this clonotype. Trimming took 2 bases from V and 4 from J; bases not matched to a gene: 2. Germline V gene lookup returns CDR1 DFQATT and CDR2 SNEGSKA (reference sequence). The CDR3 extends over 15 amino acids. The chain couples TRBV20-1 to TRBJ2-1, with 13 bases aligning to TRBD2. This TCR was sampled from an adult woman who had mild COVID-19 (a few samples of this study predate the infection). Cell type and time point are not known. The sequencing input was PBMCs or a T cell subset sorted from them (not recorded which). The CDR3 loop is CSARTGLAGYNEQFF. CDR3 bases: TGCAGTGCTAGAACGGGACTAGCGGGATACAATGAGCAGTTCTTC.